One T cell receptor beta chain is described in this entry. As yet, its antigen is unknown. The protocol was immunoSEQ multiplex PCR, while the TCRdb copy is restricted to in-frame clones and leaves out a portion. The sample has 65,000 to 85,000 clones, about nine tenths seen once. These data originate in a study of T cell responses to AZD1222 COVID-19 vaccine. CDR1 is MNHEY and CDR2 is SVGAGI in the germline V gene. V dropped 6 bases and J dropped 5; count of bases not matched to a gene: 7. The CDR3 sequence is 14 residues long. Study-level results: Just a handful of people given AZD1222 tested seropositive at baseline. Among the donors, most were white British and more were female, and clonal diversity was possibly underestimated. Nearly half of spike-specific TCRs reportedly go after variant regions that carry no mutations. At 160-218 and 743-854, vaccine-associated CD4 TCRs were dominant, and they spanned spike.

The material was peripheral blood, obtained 28 days after the second dose of the MenACWY control vaccine. This receptor was identified in an adult who received the MenACWY meningococcal vaccine as a control. J is TRBJ1-1 and V is TRBV6-5; 9 bases line up with TRBD1. CDR3 in DNA: TGTGCCAGCAGAAACACAGGGGGCCGGACTGAAGCTTTCTTT. Protein product: CASRNTGGRTEAFF.